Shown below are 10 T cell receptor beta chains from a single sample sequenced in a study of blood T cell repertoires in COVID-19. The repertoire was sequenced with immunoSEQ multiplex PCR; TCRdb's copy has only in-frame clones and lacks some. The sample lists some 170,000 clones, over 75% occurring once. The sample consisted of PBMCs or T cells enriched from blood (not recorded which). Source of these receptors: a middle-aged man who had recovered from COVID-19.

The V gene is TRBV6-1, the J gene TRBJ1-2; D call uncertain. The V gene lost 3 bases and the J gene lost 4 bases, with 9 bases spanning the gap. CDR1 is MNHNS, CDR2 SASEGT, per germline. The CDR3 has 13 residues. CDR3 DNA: TGTGCCAGCAGTGAGACAACGGCCTATGGCTACACCTTC. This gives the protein CASSETTAYGYTF.

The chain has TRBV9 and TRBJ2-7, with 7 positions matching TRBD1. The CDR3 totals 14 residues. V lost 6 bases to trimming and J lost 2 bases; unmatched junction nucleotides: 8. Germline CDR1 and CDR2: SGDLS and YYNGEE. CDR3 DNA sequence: TGTGCCAGCATCCAAAGGGGGCCCCCCTACGAGCAGTACGTC. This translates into CASIQRGPPYEQYV.

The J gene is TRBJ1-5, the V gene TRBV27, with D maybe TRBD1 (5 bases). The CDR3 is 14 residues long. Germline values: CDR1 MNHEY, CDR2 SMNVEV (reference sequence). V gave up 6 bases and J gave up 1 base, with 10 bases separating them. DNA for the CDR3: TGTGCCAGCAGCCTACGGGGGAGCAATCAGCCCCAGCATTTT. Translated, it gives CASSLRGSNQPQHF.

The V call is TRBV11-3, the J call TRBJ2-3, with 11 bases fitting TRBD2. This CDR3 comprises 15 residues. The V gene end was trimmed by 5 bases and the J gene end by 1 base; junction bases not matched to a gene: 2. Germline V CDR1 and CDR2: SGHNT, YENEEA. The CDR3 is CASSQTSGGTDTQYF. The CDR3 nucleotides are TGTGCCAGCAGCCAGACTAGCGGGGGCACAGATACGCAGTATTTT.

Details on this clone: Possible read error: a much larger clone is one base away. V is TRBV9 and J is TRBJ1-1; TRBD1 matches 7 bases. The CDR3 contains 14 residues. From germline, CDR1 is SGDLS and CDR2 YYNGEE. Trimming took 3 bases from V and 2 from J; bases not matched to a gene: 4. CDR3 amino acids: CASSADRENTEAFF. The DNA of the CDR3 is TGTGCCAGCAGCGCTGACAGGGAAAACACTGAAGCTTTCTTT.

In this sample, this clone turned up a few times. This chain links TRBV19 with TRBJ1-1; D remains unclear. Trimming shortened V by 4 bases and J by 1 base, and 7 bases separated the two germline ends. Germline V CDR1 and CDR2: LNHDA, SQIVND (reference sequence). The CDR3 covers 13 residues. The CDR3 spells CASSKNKNTEAFF. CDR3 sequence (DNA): TGTGCCAGTAGTAAAAACAAGAACACTGAAGCTTTCTTT. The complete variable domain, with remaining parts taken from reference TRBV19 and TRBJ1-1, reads DGGITQSPKYLFRKEGQNVTLSCEQNLNHDAMYWYRQDPGQGLRLIYYSQIVNDFQKGDIAEGYSVSREKKESFPLTVTSAQKNPTAFYLCASSKNKNTEAFFGQGTRLTVV.

CDR3 in DNA: TGCGCCAGCAGCCAAGTTGGCACAGGGGCCCATGAGCAGTTCTTC. Residues: CASSQVGTGAHEQFF. The chain carries TRBV4-1 and TRBJ2-1; 7 nucleotides line up with TRBD1. Per the germline V gene, CDR1 is MGHRA and CDR2 is YSYEKL. CDR3 length: 15 residues. The V and J ends lost 1 base and 8 bases, in that order; junction bases with no gene match: 8.

Here the CDR3 DNA reads TGTGCCTGGAGTGTATCGACAGTGGTTAACGAGCAGTACGTC. Translating gives CAWSVSTVVNEQYV. The chain links TRBV30 to TRBJ2-7; D perhaps matches TRBD1 (5 bases). Germline V CDR1 and CDR2: GTSNPN, SVGIG (reference sequence). CDR3 size: 14 residues. V gave up 0 bases and J gave up 5 bases, with 14 bases separating them.

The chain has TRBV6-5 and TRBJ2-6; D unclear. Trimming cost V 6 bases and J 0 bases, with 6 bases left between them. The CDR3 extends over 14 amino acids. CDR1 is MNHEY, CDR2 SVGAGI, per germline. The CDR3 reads CASRRDSGANVLTF. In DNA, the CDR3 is TGTGCCAGCAGGAGAGACTCTGGGGCCAACGTCCTGACTTTC.

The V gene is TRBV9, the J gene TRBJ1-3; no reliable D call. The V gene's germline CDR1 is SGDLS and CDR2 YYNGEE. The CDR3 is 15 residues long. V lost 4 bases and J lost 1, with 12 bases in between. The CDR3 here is CASSTSGGSGNTIYF. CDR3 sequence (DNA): TGTGCCAGCAGCACCAGCGGAGGATCTGGAAACACCATATATTTT.